This T cell receptor beta chain was recorded in a study of tissue T cells after allogeneic stem cell transplantation (dated by TCRdb to the early 2020s). Looking at the study overall: The study profiled TCR beta repertoires in many tissues obtained from research autopsies of patients with and without GVHD, and also in mouse models of GVHD. On the human side, the study was prospective and observational, with no blinding or randomization. Here is what the overall study found, with its caveats: The patient cohort was small and clinically heterogeneous, and sampling depth was acknowledged as a limitation. Within patients, how anatomically similar tissues were was a major factor shaping TCR repertoire composition, regardless of disease or transplant status. Which tissue TCRs were alloreactive or antigen-specific was not determined in the study, and some clones might have been persisting host cells. Only a few T cell clones appeared in more than one patient, yet motif-based clustering showed tissue-specific repertoire signatures that were shared between patients. Blood and spleen T cells captured only a limited portion of the TCR repertoire detected in tissues, in both patients and mice.

This clone appeared once. Its antigen is currently not known. Since the receptor is from a mouse, mouse gene names and germline sequences apply. With the read ending 1 residue before the CDR3 end, the germline J gene is used to fill in that end. The library was produced with the immunoSEQ multiplex PCR assay. Adaptive Biotechnologies performed the TCRbeta CDR3 sequencing at survey depth and reported CDR3 sequences, V/J genes, productive frequency and template counts. Amplification of TCR beta CDR3 regions was performed from genomic DNA rather than from RNA. Per the source publication's procedure: Pairwise repertoire overlap between tissues was quantified with Jensen-Shannon divergence, where 1 means complete divergence and 0 identical. Tissues were clustered by single-linkage agglomerative hierarchical clustering of pairwise JSD values and displayed as dendrograms. GLIPH2 was applied to all patient samples using simulation_depth 1000, kmer_min_depth 3, and cdr3_length_cutoff 8, and only groups with more than two unique CDR3s were retained. A standardized tissue-overlap score was calculated by extrapolating Jaccard GLIPH-group overlap across patients to a standard repertoire size of 1000 clones. To look at how diversity was associated with clinical or experimental variables, linear mixed-effect models were used, with tissue treated as a fixed effect and individual treated as a random effect. As stored in TCRdb, this immuneACCESS dataset retains in-frame rearrangements with V and J assigned. A fraction of the clones does not appear; measured against another copy, unresolved V genes explain less than half of the discrepancy, and the remainder lacks a known reason. The D gene and trimming were derived from the DNA, and the V and J assignments and clone size from that table. The sample includes around 2,500 clones, with 35% to 50% observed a single time. The ten largest clones take up around 24% of the sample.

According to the study, the label for this sample's time point signals: mouse harvest day 14 after allogeneic transplant. Mouse grafts consisting of 10^7 T-cell-depleted bone marrow cells combined with 10^6 splenic CD5+ T cells were administered by tail vein injection. Mouse GVHD was modeled in a major MHC-mismatch B6 (H2b) into BALB/c (H2d) model, with tissues profiled at day 7 or 14. On day 7 or 14 post-transplant, mouse tissues and retro-orbital blood were harvested with separate sterile tools for each animal, and livers were flushed beforehand. Before genomic DNA was isolated with the DNeasy Blood & Tissue Kit, mouse tissues were minced with razor blades in buffered saline. The CDR3 contains 14 residues, cysteine and phenylalanine counted. The CDR3 was read in part: 39 bases, with the frame set at base 1. Germline trimming: 3 bases from V, 4 bases from J; junction bases outside gene matches: 3. For CDR1 and CDR2, the germline V gene (reference sequence) lists KGHPV and FQNQEV.

The chain is encoded by TRBV26 joined to TRBJ1-2, with TRBD1 matching 9 junction bases. This receptor was identified in a female BALB/c mouse given C57BL/6 T cells with graft-versus-host disease after an allogeneic hematopoietic cell transplant. The sequencing sample was made of gut tissue. CDR3 DNA, as far as it was read: TGTGCCAGCAGTCTAGGGACAGGGATCTCCGACTACACC. Translated, this gives CASSLGTGISDYT. From start to end, the CDR3 is CASSLGTGISDYTF.